The present TCR beta chain was sequenced within a study of blood T cell repertoires in COVID-19. This clone was detected a few times. Between the trimmed V and J ends, which lost 0 bases and 0 bases, there was a span of 6 bases. This CDR3 region has 14 residues. From germline, CDR1 is SGHNT and CDR2 YYREEE (reference sequence). Generated by immunoSEQ multiplex PCR, the TCRdb table keeps only in-frame clones and is missing some. The table records approximately 200,000 clones, around four fifths of them present only once. V is TRBV5-4 and J is TRBJ1-1, with D unclear. This clonotype was sampled from a woman aged 55-69 years who had recovered from COVID-19. The sequenced sample consisted of peripheral blood. CDR3 DNA: TGTGCCAGCAGCTTGGACAGAATGAACACTGAAGCTTTCTTT. This translates into CASSLDRMNTEAFF.